This TCR beta chain was obtained from a study of T cell changes during pregnancy in multiple sclerosis. V trimming: 4 bases; J trimming: 6 bases; junction bases outside the gene matches: 3. This CDR3 has 14 amino acids. CDR1 and CDR2 (germline): SGHRS, YFSETQ. Sequenced by immunoSEQ multiplex PCR; TCRdb stores in-frame clones only, minus some. Among tens of thousands of clones listed, more than 90% were seen once. The rearrangement uses TRBV5-1 and TRBJ2-1; 11 nucleotides match TRBD2. The receptor was derived from a female donor with multiple sclerosis, enrolled in a pregnancy study. Specimen: CD8+ T cells from peripheral blood mononuclear cells, collected after pregnancy. The DNA for the CDR3 is TGCGCCAGCAGCGGGGGACTAGCGGTCAATGAGCAGTTCTTC. The encoded protein is CASSGGLAVNEQFF.